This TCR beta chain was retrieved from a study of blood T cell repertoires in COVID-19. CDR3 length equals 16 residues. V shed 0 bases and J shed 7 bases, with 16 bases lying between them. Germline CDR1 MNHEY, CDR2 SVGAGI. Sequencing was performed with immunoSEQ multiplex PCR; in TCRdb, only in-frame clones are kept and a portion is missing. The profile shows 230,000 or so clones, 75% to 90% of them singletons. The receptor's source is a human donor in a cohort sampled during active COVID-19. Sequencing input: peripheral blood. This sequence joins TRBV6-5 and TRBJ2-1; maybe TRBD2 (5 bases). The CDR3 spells CASSYSRGLANNEQFF. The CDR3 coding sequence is TGTGCCAGCAGTTACTCGAGAGGGCTAGCTAATAATGAGCAGTTCTTC.